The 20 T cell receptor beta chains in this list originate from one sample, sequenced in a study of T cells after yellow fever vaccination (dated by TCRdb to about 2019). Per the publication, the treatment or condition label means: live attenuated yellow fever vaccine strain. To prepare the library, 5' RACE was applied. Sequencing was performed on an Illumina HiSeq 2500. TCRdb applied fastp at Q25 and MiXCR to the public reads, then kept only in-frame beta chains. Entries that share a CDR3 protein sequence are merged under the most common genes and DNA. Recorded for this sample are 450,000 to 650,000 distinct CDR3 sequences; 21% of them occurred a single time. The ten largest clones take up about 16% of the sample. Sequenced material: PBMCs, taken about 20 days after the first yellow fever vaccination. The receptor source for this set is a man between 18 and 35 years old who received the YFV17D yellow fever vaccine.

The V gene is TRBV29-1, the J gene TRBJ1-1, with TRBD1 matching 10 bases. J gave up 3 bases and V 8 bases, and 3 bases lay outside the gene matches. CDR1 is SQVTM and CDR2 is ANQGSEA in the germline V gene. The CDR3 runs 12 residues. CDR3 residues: CSIGQGDTEAFF. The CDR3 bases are TGCAGCATCGGACAGGGGGACACTGAAGCTTTCTTT.

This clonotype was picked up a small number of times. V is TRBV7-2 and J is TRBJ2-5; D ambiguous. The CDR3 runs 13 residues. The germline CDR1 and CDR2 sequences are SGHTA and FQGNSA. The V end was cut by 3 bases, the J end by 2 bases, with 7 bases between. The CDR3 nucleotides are TGTGCCAGCAGCTTCCTACGACAAGAGACCCAGTACTTC. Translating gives CASSFLRQETQYF.

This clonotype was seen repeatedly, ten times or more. CDR3 in amino acids: CASSLRRDSPLHF. The CDR3 nucleotides read TGTGCCAGCAGCTTACGCAGGGATTCACCCCTCCACTTT. The chain recombines TRBV7-9 with TRBJ1-6; perhaps TRBD1 as D (5 bases). Trimming cost V 2 bases and J 8 bases, with 7 bases left between them. CDR3 length: 13 residues. CDR1 is SEHNR and CDR2 is FQNEAQ in the germline V gene (reference sequence).

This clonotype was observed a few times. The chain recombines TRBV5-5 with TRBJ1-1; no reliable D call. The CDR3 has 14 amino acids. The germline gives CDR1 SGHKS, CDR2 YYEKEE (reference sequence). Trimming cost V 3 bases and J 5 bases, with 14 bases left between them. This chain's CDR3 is CASSSDGQETEAFF. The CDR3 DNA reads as TGTGCCAGCAGCTCAGACGGCCAAGAGACTGAAGCTTTCTTT.

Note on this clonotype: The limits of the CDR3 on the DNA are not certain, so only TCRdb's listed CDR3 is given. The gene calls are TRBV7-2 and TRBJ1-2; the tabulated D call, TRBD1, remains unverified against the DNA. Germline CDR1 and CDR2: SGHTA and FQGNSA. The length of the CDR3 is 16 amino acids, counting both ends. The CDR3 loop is CASSLVATGSDRGLTF.

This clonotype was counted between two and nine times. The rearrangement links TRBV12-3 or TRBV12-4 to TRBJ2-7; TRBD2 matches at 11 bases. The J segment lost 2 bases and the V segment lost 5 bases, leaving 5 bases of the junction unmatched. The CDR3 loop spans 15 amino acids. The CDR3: CASSTISGGAYEQYF. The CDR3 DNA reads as TGTGCCAGCAGTACAATTAGCGGGGGGGCCTACGAGCAGTACTTC.

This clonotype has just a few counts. For the CDR3, the DNA is TGCAGTGGGACAGACAACTATGGCTACACCTTC. Amino acids: CSGTDNYGYTF. This sequence joins TRBV20-1 and TRBJ1-2, with D possibly being TRBD1 (6 bases). Trimming removed 7 bases from V and 2 bases from J, with 8 bases in between. Looked up from germline, CDR1 is DFQATT and CDR2 is SNEGSKA (reference sequence). CDR3 size: 11 residues.

CDR3 region: CASSLGGGYETQYF. The CDR3 bases are TGTGCCAGCAGCTTGGGGGGGGGTTATGAGACCCAGTACTTC. The chain carries TRBV5-6 and TRBJ2-5; 7 nucleotides agree with TRBD2. This CDR3 contains 14 residues. Germline V CDR1 and CDR2: SGHDT, YYEEEE. V lost 0 bases and J lost 5; bases outside the gene matches: 4.

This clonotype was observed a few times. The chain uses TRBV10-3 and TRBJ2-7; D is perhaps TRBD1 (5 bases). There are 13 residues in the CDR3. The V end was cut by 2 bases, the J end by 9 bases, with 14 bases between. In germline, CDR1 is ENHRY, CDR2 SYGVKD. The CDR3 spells CAISEQGHPGQYF. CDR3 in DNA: TGTGCCATCAGTGAGCAAGGACACCCCGGGCAGTACTTC.

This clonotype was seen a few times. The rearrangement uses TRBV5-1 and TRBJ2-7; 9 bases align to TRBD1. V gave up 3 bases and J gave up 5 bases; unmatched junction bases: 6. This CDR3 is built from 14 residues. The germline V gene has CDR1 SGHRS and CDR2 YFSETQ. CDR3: CASSYTGGVDEQYV. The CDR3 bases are TGCGCCAGCAGCTATACAGGGGGCGTCGACGAGCAGTACGTC.

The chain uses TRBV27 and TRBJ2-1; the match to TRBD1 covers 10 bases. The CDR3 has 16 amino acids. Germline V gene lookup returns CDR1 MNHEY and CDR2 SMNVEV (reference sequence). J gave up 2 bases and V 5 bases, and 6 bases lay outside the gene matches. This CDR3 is CASSPTGTGAYNEQFF. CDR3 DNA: TGTGCCAGCAGTCCTACCGGGACAGGGGCCTACAATGAGCAGTTCTTC.

The CDR3 DNA reads as TGCAGTGCATTTGGGGGCGCCCAGTACTTC. As protein: CSAFGGAQYF. The chain is built from TRBV20-1 and TRBJ2-5, with D possibly TRBD1 on 6 matching bases. Germline CDR1 reads DFQATT; CDR2 reads SNEGSKA (reference sequence). Deletions cut 6 bases from V and 9 bases from J, with 11 bases between. The CDR3 consists of 10 residues.

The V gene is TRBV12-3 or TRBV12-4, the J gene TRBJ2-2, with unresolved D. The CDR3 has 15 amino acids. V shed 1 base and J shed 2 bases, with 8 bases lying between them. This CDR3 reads CASSLVGGNTGELFF. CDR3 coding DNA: TGTGCCAGCAGTTTAGTTGGTGGAAACACCGGGGAGCTGTTTTTT.

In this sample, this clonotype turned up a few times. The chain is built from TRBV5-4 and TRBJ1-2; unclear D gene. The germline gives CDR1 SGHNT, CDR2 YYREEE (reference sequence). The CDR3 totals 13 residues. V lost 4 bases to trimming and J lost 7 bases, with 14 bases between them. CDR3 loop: CASSRTPYSGYTF. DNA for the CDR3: TGTGCCAGCAGCCGGACCCCCTACAGTGGCTACACCTTC. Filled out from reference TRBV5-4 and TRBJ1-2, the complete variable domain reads ETGVTQSPTHLIKTRGQQVTLRCSSQSGHNTVSWYQQALGQGPQFIFQYYREEENGRGNFPPRFSGLQFPNYSSELNVNALELDDSALYLCASSRTPYSGYTFGSGTRLTVV.

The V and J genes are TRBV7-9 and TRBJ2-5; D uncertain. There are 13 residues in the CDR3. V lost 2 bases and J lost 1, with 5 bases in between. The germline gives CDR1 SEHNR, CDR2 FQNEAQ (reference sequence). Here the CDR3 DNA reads TGTGCCAGCAGCTTATTGTTCCAAGAGACCCAGTACTTC. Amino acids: CASSLLFQETQYF. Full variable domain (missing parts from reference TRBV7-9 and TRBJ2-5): DTGVSQNPRHKITKRGQNVTFRCDPISEHNRLYWYRQTLGQGPEFLTYFQNEAQLEKSRLLSDRFSAERPKGSFSTLEIQRTEQGDSAMYLCASSLLFQETQYFGPGTRLLVL.

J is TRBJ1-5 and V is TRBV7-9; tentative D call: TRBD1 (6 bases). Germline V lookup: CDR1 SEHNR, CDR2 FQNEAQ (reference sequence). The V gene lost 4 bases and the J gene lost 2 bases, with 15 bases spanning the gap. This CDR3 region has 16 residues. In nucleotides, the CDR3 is TGTGCCAGCAGCTCAACAGGGATAGGAGGCAATCAGCCCCAGCATTTT. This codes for CASSSTGIGGNQPQHF.

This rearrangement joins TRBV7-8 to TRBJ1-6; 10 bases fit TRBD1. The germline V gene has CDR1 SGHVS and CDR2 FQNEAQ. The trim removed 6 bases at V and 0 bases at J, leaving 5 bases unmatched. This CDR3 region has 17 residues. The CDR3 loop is CASSRTGGSSYNSPLHF. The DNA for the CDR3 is TGTGCCAGCAGTAGGACAGGGGGAAGCTCCTATAATTCACCCCTCCACTTT.

CDR3 DNA sequence: TGCGCCAGCAGCCAGGGGGCCGTTAATTCACCCCTCCACTTT. Translated, it gives CASSQGAVNSPLHF. J is TRBJ1-6 and V is TRBV4-1, with D maybe TRBD1 (6 bases). With 3 bases removed from V and 6 bases from J, the gap between germline ends came to 9 bases. In germline, CDR1 is MGHRA, CDR2 YSYEKL. The CDR3 is 14 amino acids.

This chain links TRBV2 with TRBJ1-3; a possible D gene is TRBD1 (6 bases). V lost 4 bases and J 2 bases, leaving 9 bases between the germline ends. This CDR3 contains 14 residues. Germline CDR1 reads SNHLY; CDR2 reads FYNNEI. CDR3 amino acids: CASSVDRTGNTIYF. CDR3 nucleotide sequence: TGTGCCAGCAGTGTTGACAGGACTGGAAACACCATATATTTT.

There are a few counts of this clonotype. The CDR3 DNA reads as TGTGCCAGCAGCCCTTGGGACTACAATGAGCAGTTCTTC. It translates to CASSPWDYNEQFF. V is TRBV3-1 and J is TRBJ2-1; D call uncertain. Looked up from germline, CDR1 is LGHDT and CDR2 is YNNKEL (reference sequence). V shed 4 bases and J shed 3 bases, with 7 bases lying between them. The CDR3 is made up of 13 amino acids.